This T cell receptor beta chain derives from a study of CD8 T cells in Susac syndrome. Study conclusions and caveats: The total CD8+ repertoires yielded fewer than 20 Susac-specific public clones and the CD8+ TEMRA repertoires yielded a few. Clonal expansion of Susac CD8+ cells peaked in TEMRA cells, and it also peaked in active patients.

The length of the CDR3 is 13 residues. From germline, CDR1 is SGHVS and CDR2 FNYEAQ. Trimming left V 5 bases short and J 5 bases short, with 9 bases between. This clonotype was picked up a small number of times. As yet, its antigen is unknown. With random hexamers, reverse transcription was performed on about 0.45 to 1 ug of RNA. Across 54 Vbeta and 13 Jbeta, TCR beta CDR3 was amplified with immunoSEQ multiplex PCR. TCRdb re-derived calls from the immunoSEQ multiplex PCR reads in MiXCR, one entry per CDR3 protein. Of around 150,000 distinct CDR3 sequences in the sample, roughly 94% were seen once. The material sequenced was CD8+ T cells from PBMCs. V gene TRBV7-6 combines with J gene TRBJ2-2; D uncertain. The clonotype originates from a human donor with Susac syndrome. The CDR3 DNA sequence: TGTGCCAGCAGCCCAGACTTTACCGGGGAGCTGTTTTTT. Translating it yields CASSPDFTGELFF.